One TCR beta chain is described in this entry. The data are from a study of blood T cell repertoires in COVID-19. Study-level background: Samples representing acute and convalescent COVID-19 were sourced from the United States, Italy and Spain. Sample material is recorded as cDNA or gDNA derived from T cells, B-cell-depleted T cells, or PBMCs.

The germline CDR1 and CDR2 sequences are LGHNA and YSLEER. V gave up 5 bases and J gave up 2 bases; unmatched junction bases: 0. This CDR3 region has 14 residues. Study processing details: For nucleated cells, counts were estimated from reference gene primer amplification. Only in-frame clones appear in the TCRdb table, and some are missing; sequencing was by immunoSEQ multiplex PCR. From that table come the V and J calls and clone size; the DNA was used to work out D and trimming. This sample yields over 65,000 clones, of which about four fifths are seen a single time; 12% belongs to the top ten. This sequence joins TRBV4-3 and TRBJ2-6; 7 bases align to TRBD1. Input material: peripheral blood. The origin of this receptor is a woman aged 40-49 years with active or convalescent COVID-19. CDR3 in DNA: TGCGCCAGCAGCGGACAGGCTGGGGCCAACGTCCTGACTTTC. Translating gives CASSGQAGANVLTF.